This section outlines one TCR beta chain sequence together with its context. Its antigen is unknown. This specimen comes from a study of cytomegalovirus exposure and HLA in healthy donors. Study summary: The approximately 670 first-cohort repertoires and the 120 or so validation repertoires shared the same platform, a later analysis reported.

TCRdb keeps only in-frame clones here, not all; method: immunoSEQ multiplex PCR. The sample includes roughly 250,000 clones, approximately 86% seen only once; the top ten take 0.95% to 1.5%. Whole-study findings and limits: A few CMV-associated chains were confirmed in vitro to be specific for CMV antigens. There were some public TCRs occurring in many donors, but most TCR sequences were rare.

Sequenced input: PBMCs. The receptor was isolated from a woman in her 30s in good health and CMV-seropositive.

CDR3: CASSRLPGLAGDETQYF. CDR3 in DNA: TGCGCCAGCAGCCGACTGCCCGGACTAGCGGGAGACGAGACCCAGTACTTC. The genes are TRBV4-1 and TRBJ2-5; 13 nucleotides agree with TRBD2. CDR3 length equals 17 residues. V gave up 4 bases and J gave up 5 bases; unmatched junction bases: 10. Germline lookup yields CDR1 MGHRA and CDR2 YSYEKL.